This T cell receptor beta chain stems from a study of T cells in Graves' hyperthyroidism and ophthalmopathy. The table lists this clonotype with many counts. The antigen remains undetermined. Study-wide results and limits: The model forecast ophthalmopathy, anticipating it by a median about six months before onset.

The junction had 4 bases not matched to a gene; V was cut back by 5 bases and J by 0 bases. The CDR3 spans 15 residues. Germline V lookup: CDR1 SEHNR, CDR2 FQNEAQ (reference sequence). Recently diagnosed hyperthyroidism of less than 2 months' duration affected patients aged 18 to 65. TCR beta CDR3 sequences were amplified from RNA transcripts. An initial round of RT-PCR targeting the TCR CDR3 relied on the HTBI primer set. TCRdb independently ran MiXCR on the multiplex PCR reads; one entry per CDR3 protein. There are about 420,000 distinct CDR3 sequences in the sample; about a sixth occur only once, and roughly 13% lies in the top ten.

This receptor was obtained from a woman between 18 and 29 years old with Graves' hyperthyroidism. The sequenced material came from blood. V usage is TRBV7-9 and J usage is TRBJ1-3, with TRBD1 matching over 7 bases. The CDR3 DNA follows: TGTGCCAGCAGCAGACAGGGATACTCTGGAAACACCATATATTTT. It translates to CASSRQGYSGNTIYF.